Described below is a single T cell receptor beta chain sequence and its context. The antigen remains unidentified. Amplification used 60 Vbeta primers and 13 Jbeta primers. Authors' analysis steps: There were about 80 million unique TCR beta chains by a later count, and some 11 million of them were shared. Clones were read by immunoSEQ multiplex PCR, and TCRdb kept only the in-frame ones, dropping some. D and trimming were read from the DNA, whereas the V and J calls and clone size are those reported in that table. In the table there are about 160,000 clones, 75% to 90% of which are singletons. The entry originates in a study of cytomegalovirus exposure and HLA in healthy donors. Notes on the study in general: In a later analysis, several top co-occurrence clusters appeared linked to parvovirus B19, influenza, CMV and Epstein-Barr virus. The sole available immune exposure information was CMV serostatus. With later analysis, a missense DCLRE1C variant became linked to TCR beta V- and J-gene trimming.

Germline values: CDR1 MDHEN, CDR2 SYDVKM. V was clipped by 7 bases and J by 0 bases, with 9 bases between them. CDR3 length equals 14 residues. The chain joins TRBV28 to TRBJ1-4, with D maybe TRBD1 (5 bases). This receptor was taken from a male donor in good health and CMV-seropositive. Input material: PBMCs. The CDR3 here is CASTVTATNEKLFF. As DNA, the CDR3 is TGTGCCAGCACCGTGACAGCAACTAATGAAAAACTGTTTTTT.